Presented here are 10 T cell receptor beta chains from one specimen sequenced in a study of T cell responses to AZD1222 COVID-19 vaccine. Data came from immunoSEQ multiplex PCR; TCRdb stores just in-frame clones and leaves some out. The sample lists 150,000 to 200,000 clones; just over 85% were seen once. Source: peripheral blood, taken 28 days after the second AZD1222 dose. Receptors originate from an adult who received the AZD1222 COVID-19 vaccine.

J is TRBJ1-2 and V is TRBV12-1; the table's D call of TRBD1 was not tested on the DNA. TRBV12-1 is a documented pseudogene. The CDR3 sequence is 19 residues long. CDR3 DNA: TGTGCCAGCAGCTGGTTAACGACAGGGGGACCCGGCGGCAACTATGGCTACACCTTC. This codes for CASSWLTTGGPGGNYGYTF.

The genes are TRBV18 and TRBJ2-3; D is undetermined. The CDR3 spans 15 residues. The V end lost 3 bases, the J end lost 3 bases, and 13 bases lay between the germline ends. Looked up from germline, CDR1 is KGHSH and CDR2 is LQKENI. For the CDR3, the DNA is TGTGCCAGCTCACCTTCCGAGACGGATACAGATACGCAGTATTTT. This translates into CASSPSETDTDTQYF. The complete variable domain, with remaining parts taken from reference TRBV18 and TRBJ2-3, reads NAGVMQNPRHLVRRRGQEARLRCSPMKGHSHVYWYRQLPEEGLKFMVYLQKENIIDESGMPKERFSAEFPKEGPSILRIQQVVRGDSAAYFCASSPSETDTDTQYFGPGTRLTVL.

The chain has TRBV11-2 and TRBJ2-1; TRBD1 might be the D (6 bases). CDR3 size: 16 residues. In germline, CDR1 is SGHAT, CDR2 FQNNGV. With 2 bases removed from V and 0 bases from J, the gap between germline ends came to 11 bases. In nucleotides, the CDR3 is TGTGCCAGCAGCTTATTTACAGGGAACTCCTACAATGAGCAGTTCTTC. This encodes CASSLFTGNSYNEQFF.

The rearrangement links TRBV6-5 to TRBJ1-1; D is ambiguous. CDR3 length: 13 residues. Germline assignment: CDR1 MNHEY and CDR2 SVGAGI. Trimming took 7 bases from V and 1 from J, leaving 10 bases between them. The CDR3 DNA follows: TGTGCCAGCACTACGCTTCAGAACACTGAAGCTTTCTTT. This codes for CASTTLQNTEAFF.

The J gene is TRBJ1-3, the V gene TRBV9; no reliable D call. The CDR3 spans 13 residues. Germline V gene sequence: CDR1 SGDLS, CDR2 YYNGEE. Trimming took 3 bases from V and 4 from J, leaving 8 bases between them. This CDR3 reads CASSEGSGNTIYF. In nucleotides, the CDR3 is TGTGCCAGCAGCGAGGGATCAGGAAACACCATATATTTT.

This chain connects TRBV13 to TRBJ2-3; 8 nucleotides align to TRBD2. This CDR3 region has 20 residues. V shed 2 bases, J shed 4 bases, and the junction held 20 bases outside the gene matches. CDR1 PRHDT and CDR2 FYEKMQ come from the germline V gene (reference sequence). The CDR3 DNA is TGTGCCAGCAGCTTAAAATACCCCCGCGGGGCTAGCGGGTTCCCAGATACGCAGTATTTT. The encoded protein is CASSLKYPRGASGFPDTQYF.

V and J are TRBV7-8 and TRBJ2-7; 10 bases match TRBD1. Germline lookup yields CDR1 SGHVS and CDR2 FQNEAQ. This CDR3 spans 14 amino acids. V lost 7 bases to trimming and J lost 2 bases; unmatched junction nucleotides: 5. CDR3 DNA sequence: TGTGCCAGCAAGGAAGGGACAGGGGCCTACGAGCAGTACTTC. This sequence encodes CASKEGTGAYEQYF.

The V call is TRBV18, the J call TRBJ1-1, with D unresolved. Germline CDR1 KGHSH, CDR2 LQKENI. The CDR3 has 13 residues. V dropped 3 bases and J dropped 0 bases, with 5 bases sitting between them. CDR3 nucleotide sequence: TGTGCCAGCTCACCCGGTATGAACACTGAAGCTTTCTTT. This codes for CASSPGMNTEAFF.

This clone was detected only a few times. One end of the junction fails to match germline, which may point to a read error. The chain carries TRBV20-1 and TRBJ2-1; D is possibly TRBD1 (6 bases). Germline CDR1 DFQATT, CDR2 SNEGSKA (reference sequence). The CDR3 is made up of 11 amino acids. The DNA of the CDR3 is TGCAGTGCTAGAGGGAGGACAGACCCAGTCTTC. This translates into CSARGRTDPVF.

This chain links TRBV6-2 or TRBV6-3 with TRBJ1-6; D unresolved. The V gene lost 5 bases and the J gene lost 7 bases, with 12 bases spanning the gap. CDR1 and CDR2 from the germline V gene are MNHEY and SVGEGT. The CDR3 loop spans 14 amino acids. The CDR3 coding sequence is TGTGCCAGCAGTCAGCTAAGGACGAATTCACCCCTCCACTTT. Protein sequence: CASSQLRTNSPLHF.